This T cell receptor (beta chain) was sequenced in a study of OX40 agonist ivuxolimab in advanced cancers. Study context: Dose-escalation patients' cancers were hepatocellular carcinoma, melanoma, renal cell or head and neck cancer.

The assay was immunoSEQ multiplex PCR, and TCRdb's table has in-frame clones only and misses some. The sample carries around 100,000 clones, around 89% recorded once. Study-level results: Normalized expansion of T-cell clones was also low for some nonresponders. Researchers did not establish what antigens the expanded peripheral T cells target. By week 6 at 0.1 to 3.0 mg/kg, blood CD4+ and CD8+ T cells had expanded clonally.

There are 14 residues in the CDR3. Germline values: CDR1 SGHRS, CDR2 YFSETQ. The J segment lost 4 bases and the V segment lost 4 bases, leaving 7 bases of the junction unmatched. A word on this clone: Its antigen is currently unknown.

Here the sequenced sample was CD4+ or CD8+ T cells sorted from blood, taken in a trial of the OX40 agonist ivuxolimab. The clonotype was recovered from an adult with an advanced solid tumor such as melanoma, head and neck, liver or kidney cancer. The J gene is TRBJ1-2, the V gene TRBV5-1; TRBD1 aligns across 7 bases. CDR3 coding DNA: TGCGCCAGCAGCCCTACAGGGGAAGTCTATGGCTACACCTTC. This sequence encodes CASSPTGEVYGYTF. Together with reference TRBV5-1 and TRBJ1-2, the CDR3 gives the full variable domain: KAGVTQTPRYLIKTRGQQVTLSCSPISGHRSVSWYQQTPGQGLQFLFEYFSETQRNKGNFPGRFSGRQFSNSRSEMNVSTLELGDSALYLCASSPTGEVYGYTFGSGTRLTVV.